The source of this TCR beta chain is a study of graft-versus-host responses after intestinal transplantation. Study summary: In this cohort, recipients had multivisceral, liver-intestinal, or isolated intestinal transplants. Each patient got anti-thymocyte globulin induction, then tacrolimus and steroids for about 3 years.

Comments on this clone: Its specificity is not known.

Study conclusions and caveats: Present in recipient marrow, GvH clones included some that appeared first in ileum or blood. Clonal ratios of graft-versus-host to host-versus-graft in allografts were high for patients exhibiting graft-donor T cell macrochimerism.

Profiling relied on immunoSEQ multiplex PCR, and the TCRdb table lists in-frame clones only, not all of them. The table includes 7,500 to 10,000 clones, less than 80% detected once. Processing was applied to graft tissue in order to liberate intraepithelial and lamina propria lymphocytes. The source is a human patient who received an intestinal transplant, so some T cells may come from the graft donor. This material consisted of ileum tissue, taken less than 550 days after intestinal transplant.

The CDR3 spells CASSRYNEQFF. The CDR3 DNA sequence: TGTGCCAGTAGCAGATACAATGAGCAGTTCTTC. The chain combines TRBV19 with TRBJ2-1; no firm D call. Trimming shortened V by 6 bases and J by 4 bases, and 4 bases separated the two germline ends. CDR3 size: 11 residues. Germline V CDR1 and CDR2: LNHDA, SQIVND (reference sequence).